This TCR beta chain originates from a study of vaccination effects on CD4 cells after COVID-19 (dated by TCRdb to between 2021 and 2023). With regard to the full study: Across the study, the median time from the second dose to post-vaccine sampling was 72 days (range 14 to 241). SARS-CoV-2 spike-specific CD4+ TCR repertoires from before and after mRNA vaccination were compared in COVID-19 convalescent patients and in infection-naive vaccine recipients. Altogether, around eleven COVID-19 convalescent patients and a handful of SARS-CoV-2-naive healthy vaccine recipients made up the full study. Cultures from other donors in the study were sequenced with the Oncomine TCR Beta short-read assay on an Illumina iSeq 100.

To prepare the library, the immunoSEQ multiplex PCR assay was applied. TCR beta CDR3 sequencing was performed on DNA from the cultured, isolated CD4+ T cells. The study's own analysis went as follows. The analysis removed non-productive TCR sequences, trimmed reads to the CDR3 region, and retained only CDR3s that were 7 or more amino acids long. Antigen-specific clonotypes were identified using the MANAFEST web app by comparison of expansion in peptide wells against reference cultures. Positive clones required FDR<0.05 expansion versus reference and all other wells, odds ratio above 5, and frequency above 0.1% in two replicate wells. Cross-reactive clonotypes were defined as significantly expanded in SARS-CoV-2 spike wells and in at least one common cold coronavirus spike condition. Using the stringdist R package, CDR3 similarity was measured by Levenshtein distance, and unrooted trees were constructed with ape in R 3.6.1. What TCRdb holds here is the immuneACCESS table cut down to in-frame rearrangements. Part of the clones is not present; checked against another copy, under half of the missing clones reflect an unresolved V gene, and the others are unexplained. The V and J calls and the clone size are those of that table, but D and trimming were determined from the DNA. In this sample the table shows roughly 63,000 clones, 60% to 80% of which occur a single time. The top ten clones comprise roughly 2% of the sample.

CDR1 and CDR2, per the germline V gene (reference sequence), are LGHDT and YNNKEL. The CDR3 runs 17 residues from the cysteine to the phenylalanine. Only CDR3 DNA is held: 51 bases, read in frame from base 1. The germline V and J ends show losses of 0 bases and 4 bases respectively, and no gene match explains 9 bases of the junction. In the ViraFEST assay, PBMC were stimulated with viral peptide pools, and antigen-specific CD4+ T cell clonotypes were then identified by expansion using TCR sequencing. After more than nine days of culture, CD4+ T cells were isolated with the EasySep CD4+ T cell isolation kit. Two doses of either the BNT162b2 or the mRNA-1273 mRNA SARS-CoV-2 vaccine were administered to participants. Negative nucleocapsid antibody results before and after vaccination confirmed that the healthy vaccine recipients had no prior SARS-CoV-2 infection. Approximately 2 million PBMC per well were cultured in IMDM with 5% human AB serum, 9 to 10 IU/ml IL-2 and gentamicin, plus 10 ug/ml peptides. Half of the culture medium was replaced with fresh IL-2-containing medium on days 3 and 7. Unless noted otherwise, every peptide stimulation condition was grown in triplicate wells. Using Ficoll-Paque Plus gradient centrifugation, PBMC were separated from whole blood and then either used fresh or cryopreserved at -140C. The overlapping peptide pools covered the spike proteins of SARS-CoV-2 and of the common cold coronaviruses HCoV-NL63, HCoV-OC43 and HCoV-229E. Genomic DNA was extracted from cultured CD4+ T cells with the QIAamp micro DNA kit.

The investigation overall reported the following: Limitations of the study were the small number of convalescent patients and the absence of early post-infection timepoints. In healthy vaccine recipients, vaccine-induced clones were almost all SARS-CoV-2 mono-reactive, with only 1 of 255 cross-reactive with common cold coronaviruses. Clones induced by infection and clones induced by vaccination both contracted markedly at late timepoints after vaccination, which fits with T cell responses waning over time.

This clone was observed a handful of times. The antigen it binds to is not known. No clone much larger than this one lies a single base away; base qualities are absent. The TCR was taken from a human donor who received a COVID-19 vaccine. The sample in question was CD4+ T cells from PBMCs cultured with HCoV-OC43 spike peptides, obtained after COVID-19 vaccination. In light of the paper, this sample's cell subset or site label describes: HCoV-OC43 spike overlapping peptide pool stimulation. The V and J segments used are TRBV3-1 (or the pseudogene TRBV3-2) and TRBJ1-2; TRBD1 lines up with 9 middle nucleotides. The CDR3 region has the sequence CASSQDLGGQGFYGYTF. The DNA sequence follows: TGTGCCAGCAGCCAAGATTTAGGAGGACAGGGGTTCTATGGCTACACCTTC.